This TCR beta chain was found in a study of blood T cell repertoires in COVID-19. Study information: From T cells, B-cell-depleted T cells, or PBMCs came the material, which was cDNA or gDNA.

The method was immunoSEQ multiplex PCR; TCRdb's version includes in-frame clones alone and lacks a portion of them. The sample carries 120,000 or so clones, more than 70% recorded once. Germline trimming cut 0 bases from V and 3 bases from J; bases unmatched to any gene: 1. Germline CDR1 SGDLS, CDR2 YYNGEE. The CDR3 runs 17 residues. The sequence was collected from a woman older than 75 with acute or convalescent COVID-19. The sequenced sample was peripheral blood. The J gene is TRBJ2-3, the V gene TRBV9; 16 bases map to TRBD2. Here the CDR3 DNA reads TGTGCCAGCAGCGTAGGGGGACTAGCGGGAGGGACAGATACGCAGTATTTT. Residues: CASSVGGLAGGTDTQYF.